The T cell receptor beta chain under discussion was sequenced for a study of T cells in Graves' hyperthyroidism and ophthalmopathy. Diagnosis of hyperthyroidism was new in patients aged 18 to 65, and its duration was under 2 months. This clonotype was recorded many times. This CDR3 is built from 14 residues. CDR1 is DFQATT and CDR2 is SNEGSKA in the germline V gene (reference sequence). The V and J ends lost 0 bases and 5 bases respectively, with 11 bases between them. Using RNA transcripts as the source, TCR beta CDR3 regions were amplified. The HTBI primer set drove a first-round RT-PCR of the TCR CDR3. TCRdb ran MiXCR on the multiplex PCR reads and lists one entry per CDR3 protein. In the table there are 370,000 or so distinct CDR3 sequences, around an eighth of which are singletons.

The sample taken for sequencing was blood. This clonotype originated in a young man with Graves' hyperthyroidism that later progressed to Graves' ophthalmopathy. The rearrangement uses TRBV20-1 and TRBJ2-1; tentative D call: TRBD1 (6 bases). The CDR3 loop reads CSAREGATNNEQFF. The CDR3 nucleotides read TGCAGTGCTAGAGAGGGGGCGACCAACAATGAGCAGTTCTTC.